These 23 T cell receptor beta chains came from one sample sequenced in a study of shared clonotypes between healthy human individuals. TCRdb's copy holds only in-frame clones and misses some; the assay was immunoSEQ multiplex PCR. The sample consists of about 490,000 clones, approximately 81% of them appearing once. The sequenced sample was PBMCs. The receptors derive from a woman between 40 and 55 years old in good health. Some clones in this sample may be carry-over from other donors' samples.

This chain connects TRBV27 to TRBJ2-7; a possible D gene is TRBD2 (5 bases). Germline CDR1 is MNHEY and CDR2 is SMNVEV (reference sequence). The CDR3 covers 15 residues. Trimming shortened V by 2 bases and J by 2 bases, and 13 bases separated the two germline ends. CDR3 region: CASSLRRTSAYEQYF. CDR3 DNA sequence: TGTGCCAGCAGTTTAAGGAGGACGAGTGCCTACGAGCAGTACTTC.

In the case of this clone: It is likely a read error: a sequence one base away is far more abundant. Other DNA sequences of this sample code for an identical CDR3. The chain joins TRBV2 to TRBJ1-2, with 7 bases matching TRBD1. Germline V gene lookup returns CDR1 SNHLY and CDR2 FYNNEI. The J segment lost 8 bases and the V segment lost 9 bases, leaving 12 bases of the junction unmatched. The CDR3 loop spans 13 amino acids. CDR3 in amino acids: CASISTGEGGYTF. CDR3 nucleotide sequence: TGTGCCAGTATCAGCACAGGGGAGGGGGGCTACACCTTC.

The J gene is TRBJ2-2, the V gene TRBV7-3; 9 bases line up with TRBD1. Germline assignment: CDR1 SGHTA and CDR2 FQGTGA. J lost 7 bases, V lost 4 bases, and 7 bases had no gene match. The CDR3 is made up of 15 amino acids. As DNA, the CDR3 is TGTGCCAGCAGCTCCTTGACAGGGGGGCACGGGGAGCTGTTTTTT. Residues: CASSSLTGGHGELFF.

Concerning this clone itself: It differs at one base from a far larger clone, so likely a read error. This sequence joins TRBV30 and TRBJ2-7; 8 positions agree with TRBD2. Trimming cost V 2 bases and J 4 bases; bases outside gene matches: 7. The CDR3 extends over 14 amino acids. From germline, CDR1 is GTSNPN and CDR2 SVGIG (reference sequence). The CDR3 region has the DNA TGTGCCTGGAGTAGGAGACTAGCGATATACGAGCAGTACTTC. Residues: CAWSRRLAIYEQYF.

V gene TRBV18 combines with J gene TRBJ2-1; 8 positions match TRBD2. CDR3 length: 14 amino acids. The J segment lost 5 bases and the V segment lost 3 bases, leaving 3 bases of the junction unmatched. Germline CDR1 is KGHSH and CDR2 is LQKENI. The CDR3 bases are TGTGCCAGCTCACCTAGAGCGGGGGACAATGAGCAGTTCTTC. Protein: CASSPRAGDNEQFF.

As for this clone: A far larger clone is off by one base, so a read error is likely. Other DNA sequences in this specimen translate into the identical CDR3. V and J are TRBV28 and TRBJ1-1; unclear D gene. In germline, CDR1 is MDHEN, CDR2 SYDVKM. The CDR3 covers 12 residues. CDR3 nucleotide sequence: TGCGCCAGCAGTTTCCAGAGAACTGAAGCTTTCTTT. Translating gives CASSFQRTEAFF.

This clone was picked up one time. The chain employs TRBV28 and TRBJ1-3, with TRBD1 as a possible D gene (5 bases). Trimming removed 6 bases from V and 3 bases from J, with 21 bases in between. Germline V gives CDR1 MDHEN, CDR2 SYDVKM. The CDR3 extends over 17 amino acids. The CDR3 protein is CASRTLPGNPSGNTIYF. CDR3 sequence (DNA): TGTGCCAGCAGAACCCTTCCAGGGAATCCAAGTGGAAACACCATATATTTT.

Concerning this clone: Other DNA sequences in the sample encode the same CDR3. The chain recombines TRBV6-4 with TRBJ2-3; D unresolved. V shed 0 bases and J shed 0 bases, with 7 bases lying between them. Germline V gene sequence: CDR1 MRHNA, CDR2 SNTAGT. The CDR3 length is 15 residues. The CDR3 DNA reads TGTGCCAGCAGTGACTCGATAGGGAGCACAGATACGCAGTATTTT. Protein: CASSDSIGSTDTQYF.

The genes are TRBV19 and TRBJ1-2, with D perhaps TRBD1 (5 bases). CDR1 and CDR2 (germline): LNHDA, SQIVND (reference sequence). Trimming shortened V by 4 bases and J by 8 bases, and 17 bases separated the two germline ends. CDR3 length equals 14 residues. Written as DNA, the CDR3 is TGTGCCAGTAGTAACACGGGACGGCTAGACGGCTACACCTTC. Residues: CASSNTGRLDGYTF.

J is TRBJ2-7 and V is TRBV9; D perhaps matches TRBD1 (5 bases). Trimming left V 3 bases short and J 7 bases short, with 20 bases between. This CDR3 has 15 amino acids. CDR1 and CDR2 (germline): SGDLS, YYNGEE. The CDR3 loop reads CASSGLGDGQMEQYF. The CDR3 nucleotides read TGTGCCAGCAGCGGCCTAGGGGATGGTCAGATGGAGCAGTACTTC.

The rearrangement links TRBV15 to TRBJ1-5, with 7 bases lining up with TRBD1. Per germline, CDR1 LNHNV and CDR2 YYDKDF (reference sequence). This CDR3 has 14 amino acids. V lost 3 bases and J lost 4; bases outside the gene matches: 3. CDR3: CATSRGQRNQPQHF. CDR3 DNA sequence: TGTGCCACCAGCAGGGGACAGAGGAATCAGCCCCAGCATTTT.

This chain links TRBV4-3 with TRBJ2-5; 8 positions agree with TRBD2. The CDR3 spans 15 residues. CDR1 and CDR2 (germline): LGHNA, YSLEER. J lost 1 base, V lost 4 bases, and 5 bases had no gene match. CDR3 in amino acids: CASSRITSGQETQYF. In DNA form, the CDR3 reads TGCGCCAGCAGCCGAATTACTAGCGGCCAAGAGACCCAGTACTTC.

V usage is TRBV11-3 and J usage is TRBJ2-5; a weak D match, TRBD2 (6 bases). Germline CDR1 is SGHNT and CDR2 is YENEEA. Trimming stripped 5 bases from V and 3 bases from J, with 13 bases between. The CDR3 extends over 14 amino acids. The CDR3 bases are TGTGCCAGCAGCGCAGGGACTTCCGAAGAGACCCAGTACTTC. Translating gives CASSAGTSEETQYF. Complete variable domain (other parts from reference TRBV11-3 and TRBJ2-5): EAGVVQSPRYKIIEKKQPVAFWCNPISGHNTLYWYLQNLGQGPELLIRYENEEAVDDSQLPKDRFSAERLKGVDSTLKIQPAELGDSAVYLCASSAGTSEETQYFGPGTRLLVL.

This clone was picked up a small number of times. The CDR3 is CASSPDRYGEQYF. The DNA for the CDR3 is TGTGCCAGCAGTCCGGACAGGTACGGCGAGCAGTACTTC. The V and J genes are TRBV28 and TRBJ2-7; 7 positions agree with TRBD1. In germline, CDR1 is MDHEN, CDR2 SYDVKM. The V gene end was trimmed by 5 bases and the J gene end by 6 bases; junction bases not matched to a gene: 7. The CDR3 length is 13 residues.

The genes are TRBV11-2 and TRBJ2-3; TRBD2 aligns across 9 bases. J gave up 4 bases and V 1 base, and 6 bases lay outside the gene matches. Germline V CDR1 and CDR2: SGHAT, FQNNGV. The CDR3 runs to 16 residues. CDR3 sequence: CASSLAGTSLPDTQYF. CDR3 nucleotides: TGTGCCAGCAGCTTAGCCGGGACTAGCCTCCCAGATACGCAGTATTTT.

Comment on this clone: At one boundary the junction diverges from the germline segment, which might be a read error. The rearrangement links TRBV7-9 to TRBJ2-5; D may be TRBD1 (6 bases). Per the germline V gene, CDR1 is SEHNR and CDR2 is FQNEAQ (reference sequence). CDR3 size: 13 residues. The CDR3: CASNQAGEETKYF. DNA of the CDR3: TGTGCCAGCAACCAGGCAGGGGAAGAGACCAAGTACTTC.

This chain joins TRBV27 and TRBJ2-7; 15 bases fit TRBD2. V trimming: 6 bases; J trimming: 9 bases; junction bases outside the gene matches: 0. The CDR3 runs to 12 residues. CDR1 and CDR2 (germline): MNHEY, SMNVEV (reference sequence). CDR3 nucleotide sequence: TGTGCCAGCAGGGGACTAGCGGGAGGGCAGTACTTC. This sequence encodes CASRGLAGGQYF.

This clone came up a few times. This chain connects TRBV9 to TRBJ2-1; TRBD2 agrees at 13 bases. V lost 4 bases and J lost 9; bases outside the gene matches: 13. Germline-derived CDR1 and CDR2 are SGDLS and YYNGEE. This CDR3 contains 17 residues. Here the CDR3 reads CASSLAPTSGRAGEQFF. The DNA of the CDR3 is TGTGCCAGCAGCCTTGCCCCTACTAGCGGGAGGGCCGGTGAGCAGTTCTTC. The variable domain in full, completed from reference TRBV9 and TRBJ2-1, reads DSGVTQTPKHLITATGQRVTLRCSPRSGDLSVYWYQQSLDQGLQFLIQYYNGEERAKGNILERFSAQQFPDLHSELNLSSLELGDSALYFCASSLAPTSGRAGEQFFGPGTRLTVL.

A few counts support this clone. A much more abundant neighbour one base away suggests this may be a read error. The chain joins TRBV11-2 to TRBJ2-7; D might be TRBD2 (5 bases). Germline-derived CDR1 and CDR2 are SGHAT and FQNNGV. There are 14 residues in the CDR3. The CDR3 coding sequence is TGTGCCGGCAGCTTAGTGGTAGCGACGGGTGAGCAGTACTTC. Translation gives CAGSLVVATGEQYF.

With respect to this clone: A far larger clone is just one base off, so this is likely a read error. J is TRBJ2-7 and V is TRBV2; D remains unclear. Trimming pared 3 bases from V and 9 bases from J, leaving 6 bases between. The CDR3 sequence is 10 residues long. Germline V gene sequence: CDR1 SNHLY, CDR2 FYNNEI. CDR3: CASSEARQYF. CDR3 nucleotide sequence: TGTGCCAGCAGTGAGGCGAGGCAGTACTTC.

Worth noting for this clone: The sample has other DNA sequences that encode this CDR3 too. The chain is built from TRBV19 and TRBJ2-2; D remains unclear. The CDR3 consists of 12 residues. Germline V gene data show CDR1 as LNHDA and CDR2 as SQIVND (reference sequence). The V end was cut by 3 bases, the J end by 6 bases, with 5 bases between. The CDR3 is CASSISSGELFF. The CDR3 coding sequence is TGTGCCAGTAGTATCTCGTCCGGGGAGCTGTTTTTT.

Details on this clone: A far larger clone lies a single base away; this is likely a read error. This chain connects TRBV7-3 to TRBJ2-7; TRBD1 agrees at 8 bases. Germline CDR1 reads SGHTA; CDR2 reads FQGTGA. This CDR3 has 15 amino acids. CDR3 nucleotides: TGTGCCAGCAGCCCACAGGGGGGCAACACCTACGGGCAGTACTTC. Translation: CASSPQGGNTYGQYF.

In this sample, this clone turned up once. V and J are TRBV4-2 and TRBJ1-2, with D hard to call. V lost 5 bases, J lost 2 bases, and 9 bases lay in between. This CDR3 is built from 13 residues. Germline values: CDR1 LGHNA, CDR2 YNFKEQ. In nucleotides, the CDR3 is TGTGCCAGCAGCGCTTCTAAAAACTATGGCTACACCTTC. Its translation is CASSASKNYGYTF.